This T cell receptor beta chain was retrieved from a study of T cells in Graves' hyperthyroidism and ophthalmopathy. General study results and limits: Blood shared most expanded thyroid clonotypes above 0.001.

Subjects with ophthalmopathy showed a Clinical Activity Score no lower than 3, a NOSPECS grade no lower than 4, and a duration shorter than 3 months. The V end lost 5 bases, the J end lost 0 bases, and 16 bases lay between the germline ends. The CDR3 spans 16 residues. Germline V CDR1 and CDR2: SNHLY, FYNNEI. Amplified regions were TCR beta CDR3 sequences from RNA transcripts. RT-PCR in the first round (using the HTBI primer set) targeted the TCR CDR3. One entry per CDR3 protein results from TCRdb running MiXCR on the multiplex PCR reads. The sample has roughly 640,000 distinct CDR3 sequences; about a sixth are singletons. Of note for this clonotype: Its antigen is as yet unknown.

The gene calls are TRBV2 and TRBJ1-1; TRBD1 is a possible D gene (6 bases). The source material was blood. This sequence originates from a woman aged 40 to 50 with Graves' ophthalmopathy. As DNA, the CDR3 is TGTGCCAGCAGTTTAAATCCTCAGGGGATGAACACTGAAGCTTTCTTT. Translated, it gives CASSLNPQGMNTEAFF. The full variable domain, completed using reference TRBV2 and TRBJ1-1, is EPEVTQTPSHQVTQMGQEVILRCVPISNHLYFYWYRQILGQKVEFLVSFYNNEISEKSEIFDDQFSVERPDGSNFTLKIRSTKLEDSAMYFCASSLNPQGMNTEAFFGQGTRLTVV.